The 17 T cell receptor beta chains below all came from one sample that was sequenced in a study of shared clonotypes between healthy human individuals. Using immunoSEQ multiplex PCR, the repertoire was profiled, and TCRdb retains in-frame clones only, with some absent. The table shows under 1,900,000 clones, with around 98.5% occurring only once. Sequences were obtained from naive CD4+ T cells sorted from blood. Subset described: CD45RA+ positively selected. The receptors were gathered from a man aged 30 to 39 in good health.

The V gene is TRBV15, the J gene TRBJ1-1; D ambiguous. V was pared by 3 bases and J by 5 bases, with 10 bases between. CDR1 is LNHNV and CDR2 is YYDKDF in the germline V gene (reference sequence). The CDR3 consists of 13 residues. CDR3 nucleotide sequence: TGTGCCACCAGCAGGGCCTTACGAACTGAAGCTTTCTTT. It yields the protein CATSRALRTEAFF.

The chain has TRBV2 and TRBJ2-7, with D possibly matching TRBD1 (5 bases). CDR1 and CDR2 from the germline V gene are SNHLY and FYNNEI. Trimming left V 5 bases short and J 3 bases short, with 11 bases between. The CDR3 loop spans 13 amino acids. The DNA of the CDR3 is TGTGCCAGCAGTCGGCAGGGAAGCTACGAGCAGTACTTC. Its translation: CASSRQGSYEQYF.

The rearrangement uses TRBV27 and TRBJ2-3, with D tentatively TRBD2 (5 bases). Germline CDR1 reads MNHEY; CDR2 reads SMNVEV (reference sequence). The CDR3 contains 17 residues. V lost 3 bases, J lost 2 bases, and 18 bases lay in between. CDR3: CASSLGPRDPTTDTQYF. The CDR3 bases are TGTGCCAGCAGTTTGGGTCCGAGGGATCCCACCACAGATACGCAGTATTTT.

A single count supports this clone. The chain is built from TRBV5-1 and TRBJ1-3; D remains unclear. TRBJ2-2 explains the end of the DNA better; the J call may be wrong. The germline V gene encodes CDR1 SGHRS and CDR2 YFSETQ. This CDR3 contains 14 residues. The CDR3 loop reads CASSLALSGGELFF. The CDR3 DNA reads TGCGCCAGCAGCTTGGCCCTATCGGGCGGGGAGCTGTTTTTT.

The gene calls are TRBV6-5 and TRBJ2-3, with D uncertain. Trimming cost V 9 bases and J 3 bases, with 13 bases left between them. CDR1 is MNHEY, CDR2 SVGAGI, per germline. This CDR3 has 13 residues. The CDR3 loop reads CASLADGTDTQYF. In DNA form, the CDR3 reads TGTGCCAGTTTAGCTGATGGGACAGATACGCAGTATTTT.

As DNA, the CDR3 is TGTGCCAGCAGCCTATGGACTAGCGGGAGTTTGTACGAGCAGTACTTC. This encodes CASSLWTSGSLYEQYF. The genes are TRBV7-2 and TRBJ2-7, with 13 positions matching TRBD2. The J segment lost 4 bases and the V segment lost 5 bases, leaving 8 bases of the junction unmatched. Germline CDR1 SGHTA, CDR2 FQGNSA. CDR3 size: 16 residues.

Points on this clone: Other nucleotide sequences in the sample specify the same CDR3. This sequence joins TRBV5-1 and TRBJ2-1; tentatively, D is TRBD2 (5 bases). CDR3 length: 14 amino acids. Between the trimmed V and J ends, which lost 0 bases and 5 bases, there was a span of 9 bases. The germline CDR1 and CDR2 sequences are SGHRS and YFSETQ. The DNA for the CDR3 is TGCGCCAGCAGCTTGGCAGCCGGGGACAATGAGCAGTTCTTC. Protein product: CASSLAAGDNEQFF. Combining the CDR3 with reference TRBV5-1 and TRBJ2-1 gives the whole variable domain KAGVTQTPRYLIKTRGQQVTLSCSPISGHRSVSWYQQTPGQGLQFLFEYFSETQRNKGNFPGRFSGRQFSNSRSEMNVSTLELGDSALYLCASSLAAGDNEQFFGPGTRLTVL.

The chain carries TRBV7-9 and TRBJ2-7; 8 bases align to TRBD1. The junction had 13 bases not matched to a gene; V was cut back by 7 bases and J by 2 bases. Per the germline V gene, CDR1 is SEHNR and CDR2 is FQNEAQ (reference sequence). The CDR3 runs to 16 residues. CDR3 nucleotide sequence: TGTGCCAGCACTGATCGCAGGGGGCCAACCCCCTACGAGCAGTACTTC. It is translated as CASTDRRGPTPYEQYF.

To note about this clone: Its ends do not fully match the called genes, so a read error is possible. The rearrangement uses TRBV2 and TRBJ2-3; 11 nucleotides align to TRBD2. The CDR3 runs 16 residues. The germline CDR1 and CDR2 sequences are SNHLY and FYNNEI. The CDR3 DNA reads TGTGCCCGCAGGGCTAGCGGGAGGCAACGGGGTGATACGCAGTATTTT. The encoded protein is CARRASGRQRGDTQYF.

The chain carries TRBV18 and TRBJ2-1, with D uncertain. This CDR3 spans 16 amino acids. The V end lost 2 bases, the J end lost 2 bases, and 13 bases lay between the germline ends. CDR1 and CDR2 from the germline V gene are KGHSH and LQKENI. The CDR3 here is CASSPYTPETYNEQFF. The CDR3 region has the DNA TGTGCCAGCTCACCATATACTCCGGAGACCTACAATGAGCAGTTCTTC. The variable domain in full, with the rest retrieved from reference TRBV18 and TRBJ2-1, is NAGVMQNPRHLVRRRGQEARLRCSPMKGHSHVYWYRQLPEEGLKFMVYLQKENIIDESGMPKERFSAEFPKEGPSILRIQQVVRGDSAAYFCASSPYTPETYNEQFFGPGTRLTVL.

This clone was seen once. The chain recombines TRBV25-1 with TRBJ2-3; D is possibly TRBD1 or TRBD2 (5 bases each). This CDR3 has 17 residues. V lost 3 bases to trimming and J lost 3 bases, with 19 bases between them. Germline V CDR1 and CDR2: MGHDK, SYGVNS. In DNA, the CDR3 is TGTGCCAGCAGTGATGTACGAGGGGCTAGTTGGACAGATACGCAGTATTTT. Its translation is CASSDVRGASWTDTQYF.

The chain links TRBV27 to TRBJ1-1; 7 bases align to TRBD1. V shed 2 bases and J 5 bases; nucleotides not matched to a gene: 8. Germline V lookup: CDR1 MNHEY, CDR2 SMNVEV (reference sequence). This CDR3 is built from 15 residues. In DNA form, the CDR3 reads TGTGCCAGCAGTTTACGGTCCAGGGGGGGGACTGAAGCTTTCTTT. Its protein is CASSLRSRGGTEAFF.

The rearrangement joins TRBV29-1 to TRBJ2-1; 11 positions match TRBD2. Germline assignment: CDR1 SQVTM and CDR2 ANQGSEA. Trimming took 2 bases from V and 0 from J; bases not matched to a gene: 0. The CDR3 covers 15 residues. The chain's CDR3 is CSVELAGGSYNEQFF. In DNA form, the CDR3 reads TGCAGCGTTGAACTAGCGGGGGGCTCCTACAATGAGCAGTTCTTC.

This clone was seen just once. The genes are TRBV4-1 and TRBJ2-3; D tentatively reads TRBD1 or TRBD2 (5 bases each). The CDR3 is 16 residues long. Trimming removed 1 base at V and 5 bases at J, with 16 bases between. CDR1 is MGHRA, CDR2 YSYEKL, per germline. The CDR3: CASSQVWPGTGDTQYF. In DNA form, the CDR3 reads TGCGCCAGCAGCCAAGTTTGGCCGGGGACGGGAGATACGCAGTATTTT.

V gene TRBV7-9 combines with J gene TRBJ2-2; 9 bases map to TRBD1. V lost 5 bases, J lost 7 bases, and 17 bases stayed unmatched. The CDR3 spans 18 residues. The germline V gene has CDR1 SEHNR and CDR2 FQNEAQ (reference sequence). The DNA of the CDR3 is TGTGCCAGCAGCGAAACCTCCCCCGGGACAGGGCTTCACGGGGAGCTGTTTTTT. It yields the protein CASSETSPGTGLHGELFF.

This chain uses TRBV27 with TRBJ2-1; TRBD2 aligns across 12 bases. Germline values: CDR1 MNHEY, CDR2 SMNVEV (reference sequence). There are 14 residues in the CDR3. V lost 10 bases, J lost 5 bases, and 6 bases stayed unmatched. The CDR3 is CATQGLAGNNEQFF. CDR3 DNA sequence: TGTGCCACCCAAGGACTAGCGGGAAACAATGAGCAGTTCTTC.

The CDR3 DNA follows: TGTGCCAGCAGTTTGACAGGGGTGCGGCAAGAGACCCAGTACTTC. Translated, it gives CASSLTGVRQETQYF. The chain carries TRBV5-4 and TRBJ2-5; 8 nucleotides match TRBD1. In germline, CDR1 is SGHNT, CDR2 YYREEE (reference sequence). V gave up 5 bases and J gave up 2 bases; unmatched junction bases: 8. The CDR3 extends over 15 amino acids.